Listed below are T cell receptor beta chains from one sample, sequenced in a study of T cell changes during pregnancy in multiple sclerosis. This table comes from immunoSEQ multiplex PCR, and its TCRdb copy is limited to in-frame clones, with some not included. This sample has approximately 52,000 clones, with around 92% found just once. This specimen was CD4+ T cells from peripheral blood mononuclear cells, taken in the third trimester of pregnancy. Source of these receptors: a female donor with multiple sclerosis, enrolled in a pregnancy study. CDR3s include the opening cysteine and the closing phenylalanine or tryptophan. Each record gives: V gene, J gene, D gene, clone size, CDR3 protein, CDR3 DNA. D genes are given only for firm matches. Some rows mark clone size as missing; the rest say once, few, many or name a class of expanded clone.

V: TRBV7-2; J: TRBJ1-5; D: TRBD1; size: NA; CDR3: CASSPRTGEGQPQHF; DNA: TGTGCCAGCAGCCCGAGGACAGGGGAGGGTCAGCCCCAGCATTTT
V: TRBV30; J: TRBJ1-5; D: TRBD1; size: few; CDR3: CAWSGGQPNQPQHF; DNA: TGTGCCTGGAGTGGGGGACAGCCAAATCAGCCCCAGCATTTT
V: TRBV20-1; J: TRBJ2-1; D: NA; size: NA; CDR3: CSARESNEQFF; DNA: TGCAGTGCTAGAGAGAGCAATGAGCAGTTCTTC
V: TRBV7-3; J: TRBJ2-1; D: TRBD2; size: NA; CDR3: CASSMGLAGGRDEQFF; DNA: TGTGCCAGCAGCATGGGACTAGCGGGGGGGAGGGATGAGCAGTTCTTC
V: TRBV9; J: TRBJ1-2; D: TRBD1; size: NA; CDR3: CASSPQGGTGGGYTF; DNA: TGTGCCAGCAGCCCCCAAGGGGGGACAGGGGGCGGCTACACCTTC
V: TRBV7-8; J: TRBJ1-2; D: NA; size: once; CDR3: CASSLGARQKAYYGYTF; DNA: TGTGCCAGCAGCTTAGGGGCGCGTCAGAAGGCTTACTATGGCTACACCTTC
V: TRBV5-8; J: TRBJ2-2; D: NA; size: NA; CDR3: CASRDRPSNTGELFF; DNA: TGTGCCAGCAGAGACAGGCCCTCGAACACCGGGGAGCTGTTTTTT
V: TRBV20-1; J: TRBJ1-3; D: NA; size: NA; CDR3: CSAPRVGTIYF; DNA: TGCAGTGCGCCCAGGGTTGGCACCATATATTTT
V: TRBV11-2; J: TRBJ2-1; D: TRBD1; size: NA; CDR3: CASSLGDRAYNEQFF; DNA: TGTGCCAGCAGCTTAGGGGACAGGGCCTACAATGAGCAGTTCTTC
V: TRBV7-9; J: TRBJ1-1; D: NA; size: NA; CDR3: CASSLDTGGRSAFF; DNA: TGTGCCAGCAGCTTAGACACGGGAGGCCGTTCAGCTTTCTTT
V: TRBV4-2; J: TRBJ2-7; D: NA; size: few; CDR3: CASSQDLGGHNPQYF; DNA: TGTGCCAGCAGCCAAGATTTAGGCGGTCACAATCCACAGTACTTC
V: TRBV2; J: TRBJ2-1; D: TRBD2; size: NA; CDR3: CASSSRTSDRNEQFF; DNA: TGTGCCAGCAGTTCTCGGACTAGTGATAGGAATGAGCAGTTCTTC
V: TRBV9; J: TRBJ1-1; D: NA; size: NA; CDR3: CASSVVAGSNTEAFF; DNA: TGTGCCAGCAGCGTAGTTGCAGGGTCGAACACTGAAGCTTTCTTT
V: TRBV28; J: TRBJ2-1; D: NA; size: NA; CDR3: CASSNPRVDEQFF; DNA: TGTGCCAGCAGTAACCCCAGGGTGGATGAGCAGTTCTTC
V: TRBV29-1; J: TRBJ2-7; D: NA; size: NA; CDR3: CSVQPDSTWSGEQYF; DNA: TGCAGCGTCCAGCCGGACAGTACGTGGTCGGGCGAGCAGTACTTC
V: TRBV19; J: TRBJ2-3; D: TRBD1; size: once; CDR3: CASGTGTTDTQYF; DNA: TGTGCCAGTGGGACAGGGACGACAGATACGCAGTATTTT
V: TRBV5-6; J: TRBJ1-5; D: NA; size: once; CDR3: CASSRGQGTQPQHF; DNA: TGTGCCAGCAGCCGGGGACAAGGGACCCAGCCCCAGCATTTT
V: TRBV6-1; J: TRBJ1-5; D: NA; size: NA; CDR3: CASSEPGGHQPQHF; DNA: TGTGCCAGCAGTGAACCCGGGGGGCATCAGCCCCAGCATTTT
V: TRBV30; J: TRBJ2-3; D: TRBD2; size: NA; CDR3: CAWSVRGGPADTQYF; DNA: TGTGCCTGGAGTGTACGCGGGGGGCCCGCAGATACGCAGTATTTT
V: TRBV27; J: TRBJ2-1; D: NA; size: NA; CDR3: CASSLSPGQRGGYNEQFF; DNA: TGTGCCAGCAGTTTATCGCCAGGGCAGAGGGGGGGATACAATGAGCAGTTCTTC
V: TRBV11-3; J: TRBJ1-2; D: NA; size: NA; CDR3: CASSLGRANYGYTF; DNA: TGTGCCAGCAGCTTAGGGCGGGCCAACTATGGCTACACCTTC
V: TRBV6-5; J: TRBJ2-7; D: NA; size: NA; CDR3: CASSTAISYEQYF; DNA: TGTGCCAGCTCGACAGCAATCTCCTACGAGCAGTACTTC
V: TRBV7-3; J: TRBJ2-3; D: NA; size: NA; CDR3: CASSPDPSTDTQYF; DNA: TGTGCCAGCAGCCCAGATCCCAGCACAGATACGCAGTATTTT
V: TRBV30; J: TRBJ2-7; D: TRBD1; size: NA; CDR3: CAWGGTGPYEQYF; DNA: TGTGCCTGGGGGGGGACAGGGCCGTACGAGCAGTACTTC
V: TRBV5-1; J: TRBJ1-3; D: TRBD1; size: NA; CDR3: CASSPRQGTGNTIYF; DNA: TGCGCCAGCAGCCCCCGACAGGGGACTGGAAACACCATATATTTT
V: TRBV10-3; J: TRBJ1-5; D: TRBD1; size: NA; CDR3: CAISVLQGEGQPQHF; DNA: TGTGCCATCAGTGTGCTACAGGGGGAAGGCCAGCCCCAGCATTTT
V: TRBV27; J: TRBJ2-1; D: TRBD2; size: NA; CDR3: CASSSVAGVSNEQFF; DNA: TGTGCCAGCAGTTCGGTAGCGGGAGTCAGCAATGAGCAGTTCTTC
V: TRBV25-1; J: TRBJ2-5; D: NA; size: NA; CDR3: CASSDVRTSGETQYF; DNA: TGTGCCAGCAGTGATGTACGGACTTCCGGGGAGACCCAGTACTTC
V: TRBV5-5; J: TRBJ1-1; D: NA; size: NA; CDR3: CASSLGTQNTEAFF; DNA: TGTGCCAGCAGCTTGGGGACACAGAACACTGAAGCTTTCTTT
V: TRBV2; J: TRBJ2-7; D: TRBD2; size: once; CDR3: CASKPGLAEKSSYEQYF; DNA: TGTGCCAGCAAACCGGGACTAGCGGAAAAAAGCTCCTACGAGCAGTACTTC
V: TRBV7-2; J: TRBJ2-1; D: NA; size: once; CDR3: CASSLRAQGEQFF; DNA: TGTGCCAGCAGCCTCCGGGCCCAGGGTGAGCAGTTCTTC
V: TRBV19; J: TRBJ2-7; D: NA; size: few; CDR3: CASSLSWRQRNSYEQYF; DNA: TGTGCCAGTAGTCTTTCTTGGAGGCAGAGAAACTCCTACGAGCAGTACTTC
V: TRBV9; J: TRBJ2-1; D: NA; size: NA; CDR3: CASTSRGLSYNEQFF; DNA: TGTGCCAGCACGTCCCGGGGACTCTCCTACAATGAGCAGTTCTTC
V: TRBV27; J: TRBJ2-5; D: TRBD2; size: NA; CDR3: CPSGVAGFQETQYF; DNA: TGTCCCTCCGGGGTAGCGGGGTTCCAAGAGACCCAGTACTTC
V: TRBV5-1; J: TRBJ2-1; D: TRBD2; size: NA; CDR3: CASSLPGLAAYNEQFF; DNA: TGCGCCAGCAGCTTGCCGGGACTAGCGGCCTACAATGAGCAGTTCTTC
V: TRBV7-9; J: TRBJ1-1; D: NA; size: NA; CDR3: CASSLDAGYMNTEAFF; DNA: TGTGCCAGCAGCTTAGATGCGGGCTATATGAACACTGAAGCTTTCTTT
V: TRBV5-1; J: TRBJ2-2; D: NA; size: NA; CDR3: CASSLFGGPGTGELFF; DNA: TGCGCCAGCAGCTTGTTCGGGGGTCCGGGTACCGGGGAGCTGTTTTTT
V: TRBV6-5; J: TRBJ2-7; D: TRBD1; size: NA; CDR3: CASSLRTGSTYEQYF; DNA: TGTGCCAGCAGTTTACGGACAGGGTCCACCTACGAGCAGTACTTC
V: TRBV7-9; J: TRBJ1-6; D: NA; size: NA; CDR3: CASSLGVVGQPNSPLHF; DNA: TGTGCCAGCAGCTTAGGGGTTGTGGGGCAGCCGAATTCACCCCTCCACTTT
V: TRBV19; J: TRBJ1-1; D: NA; size: few; CDR3: CASSTLTFEGAFF; DNA: TGTGCCAGTAGTACGCTGACATTCGAAGGAGCTTTCTTT
V: TRBV6-4; J: TRBJ2-3; D: NA; size: NA; CDR3: CASSDSETDTQYF; DNA: TGTGCCAGCAGTGACTCGGAGACAGATACGCAGTATTTT